These 14 T cell receptor beta chains came from one sample sequenced in a study of blood T cell repertoires in COVID-19. Sequencing used immunoSEQ multiplex PCR; TCRdb keeps in-frame clones, though not all of them. The sample has roughly 100,000 clones; roughly 87% are singletons. The sample comprised peripheral blood. The receptors were sampled from a man aged 50-59 years with active COVID-19.

The chain joins TRBV6-5 to TRBJ1-5; tentatively, D is TRBD1 (6 bases). There are 14 residues in the CDR3. Germline V gives CDR1 MNHEY, CDR2 SVGAGI. Trimming took off 6 bases at V and 5 bases at J, with 14 bases between the two ends. This CDR3 reads CASRPGQIHQPQHF. The CDR3 DNA reads as TGTGCCAGCAGGCCCGGACAGATCCATCAGCCCCAGCATTTT.

The chain carries TRBV6-2 or TRBV6-3 and TRBJ2-3, with D possibly matching TRBD2 (6 bases). The CDR3 runs to 16 residues. The V gene lost 2 bases and the J gene lost 3 bases, with 15 bases spanning the gap. The germline CDR1 and CDR2 sequences are MNHEY and SVGEGT. CDR3 bases: TGTGCCAGCAGTTACCAACCGGGACTTCCTACAGATACGCAGTATTTT. It is translated as CASSYQPGLPTDTQYF.

This chain connects TRBV11-1 to TRBJ2-5, with unresolved D. This CDR3 is built from 16 residues. The germline V gene encodes CDR1 SGHAT and CDR2 FQDESV (reference sequence). V shed 2 bases and J shed 2 bases, with 15 bases lying between them. This CDR3 reads CASSLLRVGAQETQYF. The DNA of the CDR3 is TGTGCCAGCAGCTTATTAAGAGTTGGTGCGCAAGAGACCCAGTACTTC.

This chain uses TRBV5-6 with TRBJ1-2; D ambiguous. Trimming took off 2 bases at V and 6 bases at J, with 17 bases between the two ends. Germline loops: CDR1 SGHDT, CDR2 YYEEEE. CDR3 length: 15 residues. The CDR3 loop is CASSFFGAQEDGYTF. The CDR3 region has the DNA TGTGCCAGCAGCTTTTTCGGCGCTCAGGAGGATGGCTACACCTTC.

The rearrangement joins TRBV7-3 to TRBJ2-5, with TRBD2 as a possible D gene (5 bases). This CDR3 is built from 14 residues. Germline V gene sequence: CDR1 SGHTA, CDR2 FQGTGA. Trimming removed 2 bases at V and 1 base at J, with 8 bases between. In DNA, the CDR3 is TGTGCCAGCAGCTTATCGCGGGTCCAAGAGACCCAGTACTTC. It is translated as CASSLSRVQETQYF. The full variable domain, completed using reference TRBV7-3 and TRBJ2-5, is GAGVSQTPSNKVTEKGKYVELRCDPISGHTALYWYRQSLGQGPEFLIYFQGTGAADDSGLPNDRFFAVRPEGSVSTLKIQRTERGDSAVYLCASSLSRVQETQYFGPGTRLLVL.

V usage is TRBV3-1 (or the pseudogene TRBV3-2) and J usage is TRBJ1-3, with TRBD1 matching over 7 bases. CDR3 length: 15 amino acids. Germline CDR1 LGHDT, CDR2 YNNKEL (reference sequence). V shed 4 bases, J shed 0 bases, and the junction held 3 bases outside the gene matches. The CDR3: CASSRRQGSGNTIYF. As DNA, the CDR3 is TGTGCCAGCAGCCGGAGACAGGGCTCTGGAAACACCATATATTTT.

This CDR3 is CASCWGDEKTQYF. The CDR3, as DNA: TGTGCCAGCTGTTGGGGGGACGAGAAGACCCAGTACTTC. J is TRBJ2-5 and V is TRBV2; tentative D call: TRBD2 (6 bases). CDR1 and CDR2 (germline): SNHLY, FYNNEI. With 8 bases removed from V and 6 bases from J, the gap between germline ends came to 16 bases. CDR3 size: 13 residues.

The chain couples TRBV18 to TRBJ1-1; 7 bases fit TRBD1. Germline V gene lookup returns CDR1 KGHSH and CDR2 LQKENI. Trimming removed 5 bases from V and 6 bases from J; junction bases left unmatched: 6. The CDR3 runs to 13 residues. Written as DNA, the CDR3 is TGTGCCAGCTCAGCCAGACAGGGCCCTGAAGCTTTCTTT. It yields the protein CASSARQGPEAFF.

V gene TRBV6-1 combines with J gene TRBJ2-6; possibly TRBD1 for D (5 bases). Deletions cut 2 bases from V and 4 bases from J, with 15 bases between. The CDR3 sequence is 17 residues long. The germline V gene has CDR1 MNHNS and CDR2 SASEGT. For the CDR3, the DNA is TGTGCCAGCAGTGAAAACTTGCAGGGTGCGGGGGCCAACGTCCTGACTTTC. As protein: CASSENLQGAGANVLTF.

The chain recombines TRBV7-2 with TRBJ1-2; 7 bases fit TRBD1. Germline lookup yields CDR1 SGHTA and CDR2 FQGNSA. The CDR3 has 14 amino acids. V was clipped by 0 bases and J by 8 bases; unmatched bases: 6. The CDR3 here is CASSLAKGAGGYTF. The CDR3, as DNA: TGTGCCAGCAGCTTAGCGAAGGGGGCGGGCGGCTACACCTTC.

The genes are TRBV7-6 and TRBJ1-2; D remains ambiguous. With 0 bases removed from V and 8 bases from J, the gap between germline ends came to 19 bases. The CDR3 contains 16 residues. Germline V gene sequence: CDR1 SGHVS, CDR2 FNYEAQ. The CDR3 coding sequence is TGTGCCAGCAGCTTAGCGCTCGGGCCCCCCGGGGAGGGCTACACCTTC. Protein sequence: CASSLALGPPGEGYTF.

CDR3 residues: CASRGGLAGLNEQFF. As DNA, the CDR3 is TGTGCCAGCAGGGGGGGACTAGCGGGGTTAAATGAGCAGTTCTTC. V gene TRBV2 combines with J gene TRBJ2-1; the match to TRBD2 covers 13 bases. This CDR3 region has 15 residues. Germline V gene sequence: CDR1 SNHLY, CDR2 FYNNEI. With 6 bases clipped from V and 7 bases from J, the junction kept 6 bases outside the gene matches.

The J gene is TRBJ1-2, the V gene TRBV6-5; D is undetermined. The CDR3 length is 13 residues. V was cut by 4 bases and J by 7 bases, with 13 bases left in between. CDR1 MNHEY and CDR2 SVGAGI come from the germline V gene. CDR3 residues: CASSSRVGRGYTF. In nucleotides, the CDR3 is TGTGCCAGCAGTTCCCGGGTAGGTCGTGGCTACACCTTC.

The CDR3 reads CASSPDRAPGSPLHF. The CDR3, as DNA: TGTGCCAGCAGTCCTGACAGGGCCCCGGGGTCACCCCTCCACTTT. This rearrangement joins TRBV25-1 to TRBJ1-6; 7 bases match TRBD1. V dropped 5 bases and J dropped 10; count of bases not matched to a gene: 11. This CDR3 has 15 amino acids. CDR1 is MGHDK and CDR2 is SYGVNS in the germline V gene.